The 20 T cell receptor beta chains presented below share a single source sample, sequenced in a study of cytomegalovirus exposure and HLA in healthy donors (dated by TCRdb to 2017 to 2019). Library method: the immunoSEQ multiplex PCR assay. The multiplex PCR relied on a mix of 60 forward primers for TCR Vbeta segments and 13 reverse primers for TCR Jbeta segments. The source is immuneACCESS, and TCRdb retained only in-frame sequences with V and J called. Part of the clones is not carried over; for the studies checked, unresolved V genes explain less than half of this, and the remainder is unexplained. The table for this sample lists some 180,000 clones; about 9.4% of them were counted only once. The ten most abundant clones make up 1% to 1.5% of the sample. The sample was PBMCs. These receptors all stem from a woman aged 25 to 39 in good health and CMV-seropositive.

The chain recombines TRBV14 with TRBJ2-7; D might be TRBD1 (5 bases). The germline V gene encodes CDR1 SGHDN and CDR2 FVKESK. The CDR3 sequence is 15 residues long. Trimming pared 1 base from V and 2 bases from J, leaving 12 bases between. CDR3 in DNA: TGTGCCAGCAGCCAAGGTCTAACAGGTCCCTACGAGCAGTACTTC. Translation: CASSQGLTGPYEQYF.

In its sample, this clone was seen a few times. The J gene is TRBJ1-3, the V gene TRBV5-1; no firm D call. Germline assignment: CDR1 SGHRS and CDR2 YFSETQ. V lost 0 bases and J lost 0, with 10 bases in between. The CDR3 covers 16 residues. The CDR3 loop reads CASSLGRITSGNTIYF. In DNA form, the CDR3 reads TGCGCCAGCAGCTTGGGGAGGATTACCTCTGGAAACACCATATATTTT.

The CDR3 nucleotides read TGTGCCAGCAGGCCCGGGACTAGGGAAGATACGCAGTATTTT. This gives the protein CASRPGTREDTQYF. This sequence joins TRBV6-6 and TRBJ2-3, with TRBD2 matching 8 bases. The germline V gene has CDR1 MNHNY and CDR2 SVGAGI (reference sequence). Trimming cost V 6 bases and J 5 bases; bases outside gene matches: 7. This CDR3 region has 14 residues.

Concerning this clone: Within the sample, other DNA sequences also encode this same CDR3. This chain connects TRBV19 to TRBJ1-1; 7 bases map to TRBD1. CDR1 and CDR2 from the germline V gene are LNHDA and SQIVND (reference sequence). The CDR3 is 12 amino acids. V gave up 5 bases and J gave up 5 bases; unmatched junction bases: 2. CDR3 in DNA: TGTGCCAGTAGTTACAGGGGTACTGAAGCTTTCTTT. It encodes CASSYRGTEAFF.

The genes are TRBV9 and TRBJ2-2; D remains unclear. The CDR3 runs 15 residues. The germline V and J ends were trimmed by 0 bases and 5 bases, with 11 bases remaining between them. CDR1 is SGDLS, CDR2 YYNGEE, per germline. This CDR3 is CASSVGPRRTGELFF. The CDR3 DNA reads as TGTGCCAGCAGCGTAGGGCCCCGGCGGACCGGGGAGCTGTTTTTT.

In its sample, this clone was seen a few times. The chain couples TRBV13 to TRBJ2-7, with D tentatively TRBD2 (5 bases). The CDR3 has 14 residues. Trimming cost V 5 bases and J 0 bases, with 11 bases left between them. Germline values: CDR1 PRHDT, CDR2 FYEKMQ (reference sequence). The CDR3 coding sequence is TGTGCCAGCAGCCGTACGGGGAGCTCCTACGAGCAGTACTTC. As protein: CASSRTGSSYEQYF.

This sequence joins TRBV10-2 and TRBJ2-7, with 10 bases lining up with TRBD1. This CDR3 is built from 15 residues. CDR1 is WSHSY, CDR2 SAAADI, per germline. The V gene end was trimmed by 4 bases and the J gene end by 3 bases; junction bases not matched to a gene: 6. CDR3 region: CASSASGQGFYEQYF. The DNA for the CDR3 is TGCGCCAGCAGTGCCTCGGGACAGGGGTTCTACGAGCAGTACTTC.

The chain combines TRBV1 with TRBJ2-2; the table names TRBD1, a call not compared with the DNA. TRBV1 is noted as a pseudogene. There are 16 residues in the CDR3. CDR3 sequence reads: CTSSRIYRGHTGELFF. The CDR3 bases are TGCACCAGCAGCCGAATCTACAGGGGGCACACCGGGGAGCTGTTTTTT.

This clone has more than one count but fewer than ten. This chain connects TRBV5-1 to TRBJ2-3; possible D gene TRBD1, 6 bases. The CDR3 has 17 amino acids. V was clipped by 4 bases and J by 1 base, with 19 bases between them. Per the germline V gene, CDR1 is SGHRS and CDR2 is YFSETQ. The CDR3 region has the DNA TGCGCCAGCAGCCTCGAGGGACCGGGACAAGGCACAGATACGCAGTATTTT. Translating gives CASSLEGPGQGTDTQYF. The full variable domain, completed using reference TRBV5-1 and TRBJ2-3, is KAGVTQTPRYLIKTRGQQVTLSCSPISGHRSVSWYQQTPGQGLQFLFEYFSETQRNKGNFPGRFSGRQFSNSRSEMNVSTLELGDSALYLCASSLEGPGQGTDTQYFGPGTRLTVL.

This clone was detected only a few times. The gene calls are TRBV4-1 and TRBJ2-7; 8 bases agree with TRBD1. The length of the CDR3 is 14 residues. The ends lost 1 base at V and 1 base at J; junction bases unmatched: 0. Germline CDR1 reads MGHRA; CDR2 reads YSYEKL. This chain's CDR3 is CASSQGDRSYEQYF. The CDR3 DNA reads as TGCGCCAGCAGCCAAGGGGACAGGTCCTACGAGCAGTACTTC.

This clone was counted only a few times. The chain employs TRBV19 and TRBJ2-2; D is possibly TRBD1 (6 bases). The ends were cut back, 8 bases at V and 1 base at J, with 11 bases in the middle. This CDR3 has 14 amino acids. Looked up from germline, CDR1 is LNHDA and CDR2 is SQIVND (reference sequence). The CDR3 sequence: CASESQGNTGELFF. In DNA form, the CDR3 reads TGTGCCAGTGAATCACAGGGGAACACCGGGGAGCTGTTTTTT.

This clone was recorded a few times. The CDR3 DNA reads TGTGCCTGGAGTGGTTTAGCGGGAGAATCTGACAATGAGCAGTTCTTC. Residues: CAWSGLAGESDNEQFF. The chain combines TRBV30 with TRBJ2-1; TRBD2 aligns across 9 bases. J lost 5 bases, V lost 1 base, and 9 bases had no gene match. CDR3 size: 16 residues. The germline gives CDR1 GTSNPN, CDR2 SVGIG (reference sequence).

The chain combines TRBV23-1 with TRBJ1-2; 9 bases agree with TRBD1. TRBV23-1 carries the ORF label, with uncertain function. The CDR3 is 12 residues long. After removal of 8 bases from V and 5 bases from J, the junction contained 3 bases not matched to a gene. CDR3 in DNA: TGCGCCAGCTGGACAGGGGAATATGGCTACACCTTC. Encoded protein: CASWTGEYGYTF.

This clone was picked up a small number of times. The chain is built from TRBV9 and TRBJ1-4; 10 nucleotides agree with TRBD1. The CDR3 has 15 residues. CDR1 is SGDLS and CDR2 is YYNGEE in the germline V gene. V was clipped by 3 bases and J by 5 bases; unmatched bases: 4. CDR3 DNA: TGTGCCAGCAGCGCCCGGGACAGGGGAAATGAAAAACTGTTTTTT. Translating gives CASSARDRGNEKLFF.

V is TRBV9 and J is TRBJ1-1; D gene unclear. V was clipped by 0 bases and J by 2 bases, with 5 bases between them. CDR3 length: 13 residues. Germline V lookup: CDR1 SGDLS, CDR2 YYNGEE. The CDR3 DNA is TGTGCCAGCAGCGTAGTCAAAAACACTGAAGCTTTCTTT. Residues: CASSVVKNTEAFF.

The genes are TRBV19 and TRBJ1-4; 8 positions match TRBD1. Germline loops: CDR1 LNHDA, CDR2 SQIVND (reference sequence). The CDR3 has 16 residues. The trim removed 0 bases at V and 6 bases at J, leaving 6 bases unmatched. The CDR3 bases are TGTGCCAGTAGTATAGATTCGGCCAGGGGGCATGAAAAACTGTTTTTT. Its protein product is CASSIDSARGHEKLFF.

This clone was seen only a few times. The chain is built from TRBV4-1 and TRBJ1-3; a possible D gene is TRBD1 (6 bases). The CDR3 spans 16 residues. The ends were cut back, 0 bases at V and 6 bases at J, with 15 bases in the middle. Germline V gives CDR1 MGHRA, CDR2 YSYEKL. The CDR3 sequence is CASSQDFRGLENTIYF. The CDR3 nucleotides are TGCGCCAGCAGCCAAGATTTCAGGGGCCTCGAAAACACCATATATTTT.

The V gene is TRBV4-1, the J gene TRBJ1-4; 11 bases fit TRBD1. V shed 7 bases and J 6 bases; nucleotides not matched to a gene: 13. Germline loops: CDR1 MGHRA, CDR2 YSYEKL. This CDR3 is 17 amino acids long. The CDR3 sequence: CASTIGTGGRKDEKLFF. In DNA form, the CDR3 reads TGCGCCAGCACCATCGGGACAGGGGGAAGGAAAGATGAAAAACTGTTTTTT.

This clone was seen more than once but under ten times. The V call is TRBV7-3, the J call TRBJ2-1; possibly TRBD2 for D (6 bases). The V gene lost 1 base and the J gene lost 5 bases, with 18 bases spanning the gap. The CDR3 runs to 17 residues. The germline gives CDR1 SGHTA, CDR2 FQGTGA. The CDR3 sequence: CASSLMSGHALNNEQFF. For the CDR3, the DNA is TGTGCCAGCAGCTTAATGAGCGGGCACGCTTTAAACAATGAGCAGTTCTTC.

J is TRBJ2-1 and V is TRBV7-2; 8 bases match TRBD2. J was trimmed by 3 bases and V by 2 bases; bases with no gene match: 6. Germline V gives CDR1 SGHTA, CDR2 FQGNSA. This CDR3 comprises 16 residues. The CDR3 is CASSLTSAGGYNEQFF. As DNA, the CDR3 is TGTGCCAGCAGCTTAACCTCCGCGGGGGGCTACAATGAGCAGTTCTTC.